This TCR beta chain stems from a study of cytomegalovirus exposure and HLA in healthy donors. Overall study findings and caveats: Later work showed greater clonal expansion in HLA-associated TCR beta chains than in equally common others.

Each donor's status was that of a healthy bone marrow donor. As regards this clone: Antigen: not known.

Both 60 Vbeta primers and 13 Jbeta primers went into the PCR. Profiling relied on immunoSEQ multiplex PCR, and the TCRdb table lists in-frame clones only, not all of them. Among 84,000 or so clones listed, about 77% were seen once. Germline CDR1 is LNHDA and CDR2 is SQIVND (reference sequence). The V and J ends lost 6 bases and 3 bases, in that order; junction bases with no gene match: 1. This CDR3 spans 13 amino acids. This clonotype was obtained from a man between 45 and 60 years old in good health and CMV-seronegative. The V and J genes are TRBV19 and TRBJ1-1, with 10 bases lining up with TRBD1. The sample taken for sequencing was PBMCs. The CDR3 loop reads CASSGQGDTEAFF. Here the CDR3 DNA reads TGTGCCAGTAGCGGACAGGGGGACACTGAAGCTTTCTTT.